This TCR beta chain was found in a study of blood T cell repertoires in COVID-19. The V gene end was trimmed by 0 bases and the J gene end by 9 bases; junction bases not matched to a gene: 10. The CDR3 sequence is 16 residues long. Germline CDR1 LNHDA, CDR2 SQIVND (reference sequence). Profiled with immunoSEQ multiplex PCR; TCRdb holds only in-frame clones, not every one. The sample shows fewer than 350,000 clones, 88% of them seen only once. Sequencing used peripheral blood. The V gene is TRBV19, the J gene TRBJ1-2, with 10 bases lining up with TRBD1. The clonotype comes from a man between 18 and 29 years old with active or convalescent COVID-19. The CDR3 DNA sequence: TGTGCCAGTAGTATAGATCTGACAGGGGGCGAGGGACGCTACACCTTC. It yields the protein CASSIDLTGGEGRYTF.